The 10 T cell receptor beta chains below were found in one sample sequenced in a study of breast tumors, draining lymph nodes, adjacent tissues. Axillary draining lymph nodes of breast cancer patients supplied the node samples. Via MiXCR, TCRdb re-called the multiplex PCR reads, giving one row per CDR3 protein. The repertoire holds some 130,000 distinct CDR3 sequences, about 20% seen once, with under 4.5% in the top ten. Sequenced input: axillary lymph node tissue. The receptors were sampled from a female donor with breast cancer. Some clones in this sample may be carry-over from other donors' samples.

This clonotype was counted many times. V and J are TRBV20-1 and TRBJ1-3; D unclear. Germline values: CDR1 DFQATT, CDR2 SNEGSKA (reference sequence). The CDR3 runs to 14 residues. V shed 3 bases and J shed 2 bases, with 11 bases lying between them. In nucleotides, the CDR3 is TGCAGTGCTAGCGGGCGCCGGACTGGAAACACCATATATTTT. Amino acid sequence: CSASGRRTGNTIYF.

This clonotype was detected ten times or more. The CDR3 DNA reads TGTGCCACCAGTGATCCTGCGGGGGGTGGAAACACCGGGGAGCTGTTTTTT. Translated: CATSDPAGGGNTGELFF. The rearrangement links TRBV24-1 to TRBJ2-2, with TRBD2 identical over 8 bases. After removal of 3 bases from V and 2 bases from J, the junction contained 7 bases not matched to a gene. The germline gives CDR1 KGHDR, CDR2 SFDVKD. The CDR3 extends over 17 amino acids.

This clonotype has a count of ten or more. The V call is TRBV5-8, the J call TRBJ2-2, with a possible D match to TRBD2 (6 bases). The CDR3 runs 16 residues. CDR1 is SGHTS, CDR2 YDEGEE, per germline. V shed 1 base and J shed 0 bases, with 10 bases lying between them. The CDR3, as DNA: TGTGCCAGCAGCTTGACGGGGGTATCGAACACCGGGGAGCTGTTTTTT. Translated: CASSLTGVSNTGELFF.

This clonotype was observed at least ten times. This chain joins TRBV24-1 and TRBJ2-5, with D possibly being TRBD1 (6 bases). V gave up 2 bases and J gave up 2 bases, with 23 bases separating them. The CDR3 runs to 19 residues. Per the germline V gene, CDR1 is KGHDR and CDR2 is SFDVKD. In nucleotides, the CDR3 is TGTGCCACCAGTGATTCCGGGACACTCGATCGACGACTTCAAGAGACCCAGTACTTC. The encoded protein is CATSDSGTLDRRLQETQYF.

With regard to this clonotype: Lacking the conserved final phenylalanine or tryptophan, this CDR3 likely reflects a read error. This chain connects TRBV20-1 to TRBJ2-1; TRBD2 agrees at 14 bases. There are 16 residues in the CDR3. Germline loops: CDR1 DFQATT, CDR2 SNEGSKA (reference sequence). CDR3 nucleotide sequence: TGCAGTGCCAGAGGGACTAGCGGGGGATCCTACAATGAGCAGTTCTCC. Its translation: CSARGTSGGSYNEQFS.

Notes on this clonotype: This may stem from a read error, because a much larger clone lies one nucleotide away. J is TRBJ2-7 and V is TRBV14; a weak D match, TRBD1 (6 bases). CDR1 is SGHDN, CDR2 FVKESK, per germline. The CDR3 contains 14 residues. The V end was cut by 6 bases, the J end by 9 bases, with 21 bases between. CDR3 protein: CASSRGAGVHGQYF. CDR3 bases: TGTGCCAGCAGTCGTGGGGCAGGGGTCCACGGGCAGTACTTC.

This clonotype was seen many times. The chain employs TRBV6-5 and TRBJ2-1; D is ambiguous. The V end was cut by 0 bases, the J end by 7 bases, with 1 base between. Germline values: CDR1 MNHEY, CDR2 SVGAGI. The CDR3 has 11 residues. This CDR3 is CASSYSNEQFF. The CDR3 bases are TGTGCCAGCAGTTACTCGAATGAGCAGTTCTTC.

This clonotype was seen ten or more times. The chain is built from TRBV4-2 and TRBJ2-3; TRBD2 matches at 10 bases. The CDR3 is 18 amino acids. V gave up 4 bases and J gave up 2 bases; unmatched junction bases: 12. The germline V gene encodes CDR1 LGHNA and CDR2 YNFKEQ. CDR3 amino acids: CASSPPQRGGHNTDTQYF. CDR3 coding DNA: TGTGCCAGCAGCCCCCCCCAGCGGGGGGGCCATAACACAGATACGCAGTATTTT.

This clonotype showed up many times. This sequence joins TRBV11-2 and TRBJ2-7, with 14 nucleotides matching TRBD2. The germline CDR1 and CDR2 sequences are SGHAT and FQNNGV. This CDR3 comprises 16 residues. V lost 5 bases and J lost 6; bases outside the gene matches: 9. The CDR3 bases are TGTGCCAGCAGCCCCCGGACTAGCGGGGGGACCGGCGAGCAGTACTTC. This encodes CASSPRTSGGTGEQYF.

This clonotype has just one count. DNA for the CDR3: TGCAGTGCTAGTAGGGACAGTTCTTTCTATGGCTACACCTTC. Translated: CSASRDSSFYGYTF. This chain uses TRBV20-1 with TRBJ1-2, with 7 bases fitting TRBD1. This CDR3 is 14 amino acids long. Germline CDR1 and CDR2: DFQATT and SNEGSKA (reference sequence). The J segment lost 4 bases and the V segment lost 3 bases, leaving 8 bases of the junction unmatched.